The 18 T cell receptor beta chains below come from one sample, sequenced in a study of blood T cell repertoires in COVID-19. Method: immunoSEQ multiplex PCR; TCRdb's copy keeps in-frame clones and lacks some. The table has some 300,000 clones, under 90% seen once; the top ten hold over 9%. Sequencing was done on a sample of PBMCs or T cells enriched from blood (not recorded which). Source of these receptors: a woman aged 30 to 39 who had recovered from COVID-19.

J is TRBJ2-7 and V is TRBV15; D gene ambiguous. The CDR3 covers 15 residues. Germline lookup yields CDR1 LNHNV and CDR2 YYDKDF (reference sequence). V was trimmed by 1 base and J by 0 bases, leaving 10 bases between them. The CDR3 DNA follows: TGTGCCACCAGCAGAGGAGGCAGTAGCTCCTACGAGCAGTACTTC. Its translation: CATSRGGSSSYEQYF.

This sequence joins TRBV19 and TRBJ2-1; D is undetermined. The CDR3 sequence is 13 residues long. Germline CDR1 is LNHDA and CDR2 is SQIVND (reference sequence). V was shortened by 5 bases and J by 6 bases, with 11 bases between the two germline ends. CDR3 sequence reads: CASSLIGSNEQFF. CDR3 nucleotide sequence: TGTGCCAGTAGTTTAATCGGGTCCAATGAGCAGTTCTTC.

The J gene is TRBJ2-2, the V gene TRBV29-1; D gene unclear. The ends were cut back, 4 bases at V and 0 bases at J, with 6 bases in the middle. The CDR3 sequence is 13 residues long. The V gene's germline CDR1 is SQVTM and CDR2 ANQGSEA. CDR3 DNA: TGCAGCGTTGTCAGGACGAACACCGGGGAGCTGTTTTTT. It encodes CSVVRTNTGELFF.

The chain recombines TRBV28 with TRBJ2-3; D uncertain. CDR3 length: 12 amino acids. The germline gives CDR1 MDHEN, CDR2 SYDVKM. Trimming removed 7 bases at V and 2 bases at J, with 7 bases between. CDR3 in amino acids: CASKSNTDTQYF. Here the CDR3 DNA reads TGTGCCAGCAAATCAAACACAGATACGCAGTATTTT.

This clone occurred once. The chain links TRBV5-1 to TRBJ2-5, with 7 bases identical to TRBD2. The junction had 21 bases not matched to a gene; V was cut back by 0 bases and J by 10 bases. The CDR3 is 18 amino acids. Germline V gene lookup returns CDR1 SGHRS and CDR2 YFSETQ. The CDR3 DNA follows: TGCGCCAGCAGCTTGGTACGTGGGCGAGCCACGATGAGCGGGGTCCAGTACTTC. Protein sequence: CASSLVRGRATMSGVQYF.

The rearrangement links TRBV25-1 to TRBJ2-7; 10 positions match TRBD2. J gave up 4 bases and V 5 bases, and 2 bases lay outside the gene matches. CDR3 length: 13 residues. Germline V gene lookup returns CDR1 MGHDK and CDR2 SYGVNS. The CDR3 spells CASSLAGEYEQYF. CDR3 coding DNA: TGTGCCAGCAGTCTAGCGGGAGAGTACGAGCAGTACTTC.

The chain uses TRBV4-1 and TRBJ1-1, with D unclear. V was clipped by 2 bases and J by 4 bases, with 8 bases between them. Germline V gives CDR1 MGHRA, CDR2 YSYEKL. The CDR3 spans 13 residues. The chain's CDR3 is CASSQLSTTEAFF. DNA for the CDR3: TGCGCCAGCAGCCAATTAAGCACCACTGAAGCTTTCTTT.

This rearrangement joins TRBV6-4 to TRBJ1-3; TRBD1 might be the D (5 bases). This CDR3 has 14 amino acids. V was cut by 3 bases and J by 4 bases, with 10 bases left in between. Germline V gene data show CDR1 as MRHNA and CDR2 as SNTAGT. The CDR3 region has the DNA TGTGCCAGCAGTGAAGGGGCAGGAGGAAACACCATATATTTT. Encoded protein: CASSEGAGGNTIYF.

The chain uses TRBV3-1 (or the pseudogene TRBV3-2) and TRBJ1-6; D gene unclear. Germline V gives CDR1 LGHDT, CDR2 YNNKEL (reference sequence). The V end lost 1 base, the J end lost 5 bases, and 6 bases lay between the germline ends. This CDR3 region has 14 residues. The CDR3 here is CASSQGTDNSPLHF. CDR3 in DNA: TGTGCCAGCAGCCAAGGTACTGATAATTCACCCCTCCACTTT.

V gene TRBV7-2 combines with J gene TRBJ2-7; TRBD1 agrees at 7 bases. The length of the CDR3 is 15 residues. Trimming cost V 8 bases and J 6 bases; bases outside gene matches: 16. CDR1 and CDR2 (germline): SGHTA, FQGNSA. In DNA, the CDR3 is TGTGCCAGCGGCGGACTCGGACAGGACCGGGGCGAGCAGTACTTC. Protein: CASGGLGQDRGEQYF.

The chain combines TRBV2 with TRBJ2-5; no clear D gene. This CDR3 has 12 residues. Germline CDR1 SNHLY, CDR2 FYNNEI. V gave up 5 bases and J gave up 2 bases, with 6 bases separating them. The CDR3 DNA follows: TGTGCCAGCAGTACCAGTCAAGAGACCCAGTACTTC. This encodes CASSTSQETQYF.

The J gene is TRBJ2-1, the V gene TRBV6-5; perhaps TRBD1 as D (5 bases). V lost 2 bases, J lost 5 bases, and 10 bases lay in between. In germline, CDR1 is MNHEY, CDR2 SVGAGI. The CDR3 loop spans 14 amino acids. This CDR3 reads CASSYRGHNNEQFF. As DNA, the CDR3 is TGTGCCAGCAGTTACCGCGGACACAACAATGAGCAGTTCTTC.

The DNA of the CDR3 is TGCGCCACCAGTCAAGAGCGGGACTACAATGAGCAGTTCTTC. It is translated as CATSQERDYNEQFF. The chain employs TRBV4-1 and TRBJ2-1; TRBD2 matches 7 bases. The V and J ends lost 10 bases and 3 bases, in that order; junction bases with no gene match: 9. This CDR3 spans 14 amino acids. Looked up from germline, CDR1 is MGHRA and CDR2 is YSYEKL.

The chain is built from TRBV14 and TRBJ1-1; unclear D gene. Germline V CDR1 and CDR2: SGHDN, FVKESK. The CDR3 is 12 amino acids. V shed 0 bases and J shed 7 bases, with 6 bases lying between them. CDR3 protein: CASSQDYSEAFF. The CDR3 DNA is TGTGCCAGCAGCCAAGATTACAGTGAAGCTTTCTTT. The full variable domain, its missing parts supplied by reference TRBV14 and TRBJ1-1, is EAGVTQFPSHSVIEKGQTVTLRCDPISGHDNLYWYRRVMGKEIKFLLHFVKESKQDESGMPNNRFLAERTGGTYSTLKVQPAELEDSGVYFCASSQDYSEAFFGQGTRLTVV.

The chain links TRBV3-1 (or the pseudogene TRBV3-2) to TRBJ1-2; 10 bases agree with TRBD1. V dropped 6 bases and J dropped 2; count of bases not matched to a gene: 21. CDR1 and CDR2 from the germline V gene are LGHDT and YNNKEL (reference sequence). The CDR3 extends over 20 amino acids. CDR3 DNA sequence: TGTGCCAGCAGGGCCGGGACAGGGGTTTTGATTGTGCCCCTAAACTATGGCTACACCTTC. The encoded protein is CASRAGTGVLIVPLNYGYTF.

The rearrangement uses TRBV5-1 and TRBJ1-6; D is unclear. CDR1 SGHRS and CDR2 YFSETQ come from the germline V gene. V lost 1 base and J lost 3, with 11 bases in between. The CDR3 has 16 residues. In DNA, the CDR3 is TGCGCCAGCAGCTTGTCTAGTGGCAGCTATAATTCACCCCTCCACTTT. As protein: CASSLSSGSYNSPLHF. Full variable domain (remainder filled in from reference TRBV5-1 and TRBJ1-6): KAGVTQTPRYLIKTRGQQVTLSCSPISGHRSVSWYQQTPGQGLQFLFEYFSETQRNKGNFPGRFSGRQFSNSRSEMNVSTLELGDSALYLCASSLSSGSYNSPLHFGNGTRLTVT.

The V and J genes are TRBV19 and TRBJ1-5, with D possibly being TRBD1 (5 bases). The V and J ends lost 5 bases and 5 bases respectively, with 13 bases between them. Germline assignment: CDR1 LNHDA and CDR2 SQIVND (reference sequence). CDR3 length: 14 residues. The CDR3 DNA reads as TGTGCCAGTAGTTCGGGACTCGGAGATCAGCCCCAGCATTTT. Protein product: CASSSGLGDQPQHF.

The chain uses TRBV5-6 and TRBJ2-7, with D possibly TRBD1 on 5 matching bases. The CDR3 spans 13 residues. The V and J ends lost 2 bases and 5 bases respectively, with 11 bases between them. Germline V CDR1 and CDR2: SGHDT, YYEEEE. The CDR3 here is CASSFPAGHEQYF. The CDR3 coding sequence is TGTGCCAGCAGCTTCCCGGCAGGGCACGAGCAGTACTTC.